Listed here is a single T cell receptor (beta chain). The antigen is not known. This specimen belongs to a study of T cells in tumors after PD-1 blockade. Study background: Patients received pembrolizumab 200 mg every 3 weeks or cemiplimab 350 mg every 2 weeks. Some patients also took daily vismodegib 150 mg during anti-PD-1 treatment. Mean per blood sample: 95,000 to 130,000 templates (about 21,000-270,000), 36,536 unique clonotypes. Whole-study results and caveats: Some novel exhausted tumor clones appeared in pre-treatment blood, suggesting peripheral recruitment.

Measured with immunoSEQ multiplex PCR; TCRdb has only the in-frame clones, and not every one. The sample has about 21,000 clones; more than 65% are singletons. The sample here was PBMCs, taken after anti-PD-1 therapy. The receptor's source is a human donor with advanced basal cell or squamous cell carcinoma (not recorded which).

The CDR3 reads CASSSVDNEQFF. The CDR3 nucleotides are TGTGCCAGCAGTTCGGTGGACAATGAGCAGTTCTTC. V is TRBV6-5 and J is TRBJ2-1, with D hard to call. Germline V gene data show CDR1 as MNHEY and CDR2 as SVGAGI. Trimming took 4 bases from V and 5 from J, leaving 6 bases between them. The CDR3 contains 12 residues.